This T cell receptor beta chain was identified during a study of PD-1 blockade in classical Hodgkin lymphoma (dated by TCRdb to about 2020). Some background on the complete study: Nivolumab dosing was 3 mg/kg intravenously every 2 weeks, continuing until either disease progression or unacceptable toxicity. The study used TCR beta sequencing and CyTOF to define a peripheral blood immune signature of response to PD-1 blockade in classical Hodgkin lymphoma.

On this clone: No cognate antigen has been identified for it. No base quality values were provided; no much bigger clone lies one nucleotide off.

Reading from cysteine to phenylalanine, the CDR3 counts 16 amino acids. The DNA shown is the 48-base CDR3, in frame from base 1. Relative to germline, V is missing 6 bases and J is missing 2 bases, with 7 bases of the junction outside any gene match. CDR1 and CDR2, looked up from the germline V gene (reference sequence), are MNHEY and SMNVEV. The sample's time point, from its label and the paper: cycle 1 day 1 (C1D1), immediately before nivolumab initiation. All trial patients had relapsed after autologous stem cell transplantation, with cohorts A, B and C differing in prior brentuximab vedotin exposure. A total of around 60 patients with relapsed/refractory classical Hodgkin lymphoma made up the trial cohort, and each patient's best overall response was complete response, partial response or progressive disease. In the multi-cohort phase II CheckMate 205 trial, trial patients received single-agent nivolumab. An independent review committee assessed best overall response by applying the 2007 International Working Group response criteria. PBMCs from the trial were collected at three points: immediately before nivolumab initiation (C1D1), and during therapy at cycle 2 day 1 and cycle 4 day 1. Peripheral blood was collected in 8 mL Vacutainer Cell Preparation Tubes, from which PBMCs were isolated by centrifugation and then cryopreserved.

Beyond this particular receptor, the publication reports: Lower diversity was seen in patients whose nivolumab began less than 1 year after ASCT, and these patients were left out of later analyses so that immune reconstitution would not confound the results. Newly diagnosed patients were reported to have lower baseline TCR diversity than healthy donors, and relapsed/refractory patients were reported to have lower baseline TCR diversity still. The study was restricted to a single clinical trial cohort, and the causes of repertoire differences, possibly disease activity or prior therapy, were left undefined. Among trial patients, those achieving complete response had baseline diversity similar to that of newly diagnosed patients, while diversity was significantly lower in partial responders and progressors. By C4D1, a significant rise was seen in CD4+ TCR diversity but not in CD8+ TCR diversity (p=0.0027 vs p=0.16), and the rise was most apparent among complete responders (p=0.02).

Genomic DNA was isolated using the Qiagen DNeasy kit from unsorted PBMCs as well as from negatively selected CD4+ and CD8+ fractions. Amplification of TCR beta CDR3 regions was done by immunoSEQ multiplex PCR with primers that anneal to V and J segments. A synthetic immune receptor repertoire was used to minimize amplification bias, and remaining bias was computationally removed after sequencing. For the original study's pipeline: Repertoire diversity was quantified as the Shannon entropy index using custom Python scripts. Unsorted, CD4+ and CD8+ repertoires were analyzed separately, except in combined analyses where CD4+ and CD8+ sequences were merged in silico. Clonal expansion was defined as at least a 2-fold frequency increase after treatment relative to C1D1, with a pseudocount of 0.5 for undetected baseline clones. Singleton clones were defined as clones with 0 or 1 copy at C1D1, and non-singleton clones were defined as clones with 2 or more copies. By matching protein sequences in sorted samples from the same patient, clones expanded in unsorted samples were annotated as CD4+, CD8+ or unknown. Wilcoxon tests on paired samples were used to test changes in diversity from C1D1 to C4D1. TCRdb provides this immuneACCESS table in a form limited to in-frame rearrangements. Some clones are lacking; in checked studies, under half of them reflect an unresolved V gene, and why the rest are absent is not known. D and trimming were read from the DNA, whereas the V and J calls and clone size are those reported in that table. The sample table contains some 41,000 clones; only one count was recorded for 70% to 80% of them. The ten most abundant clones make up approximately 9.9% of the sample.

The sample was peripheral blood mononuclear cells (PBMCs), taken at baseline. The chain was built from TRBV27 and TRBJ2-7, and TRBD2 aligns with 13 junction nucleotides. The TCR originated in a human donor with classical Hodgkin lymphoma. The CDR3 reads CASSTQGTSGAYEQYF. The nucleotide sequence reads TGTGCCAGCAGCACCCAGGGGACTAGCGGGGCCTACGAGCAGTACTTC.